These 11 T cell receptor beta chains were all obtained from the same sample, sequenced in a study of cytomegalovirus exposure and HLA in healthy donors. It was with 60 Vbeta and 13 Jbeta primers that the PCR ran. Sequenced by immunoSEQ multiplex PCR; TCRdb stores in-frame clones only, minus some. The sample shows tens of thousands of clones, nearly 80% of them seen only once. The sample comprised PBMCs. All receptors derive from a man in his forties in good health and CMV-seronegative.

The chain recombines TRBV5-4 with TRBJ2-5, with a tentative D call TRBD1 (5 bases). The CDR3 contains 14 residues. V gave up 3 bases and J gave up 5 bases, with 14 bases separating them. Per the germline V gene, CDR1 is SGHNT and CDR2 is YYREEE (reference sequence). CDR3 loop: CASSWGTVRETQYF. In nucleotides, the CDR3 is TGTGCCAGCAGCTGGGGCACGGTTCGGGAGACCCAGTACTTC.

This clone was seen just once. V and J are TRBV28 and TRBJ1-1; D is perhaps TRBD1 (6 bases). Trimming removed 8 bases from V and 6 bases from J, with 25 bases in between. Germline lookup yields CDR1 MDHEN and CDR2 SYDVKM. This CDR3 comprises 16 residues. CDR3 amino acids: CASQTPQGLHFSEAFF. As DNA, the CDR3 is TGTGCCAGCCAAACCCCACAGGGATTGCACTTTTCTGAAGCTTTCTTT.

The chain joins TRBV7-2 to TRBJ2-7; D is unclear. The CDR3 totals 16 residues. CDR1 is SGHTA, CDR2 FQGNSA, per germline. V shed 4 bases and J shed 0 bases, with 16 bases lying between them. Here the CDR3 DNA reads TGTGCCAGCAGCTCGGCTAGTACAATAAGCTCCTACGAGCAGTACTTC. This sequence encodes CASSSASTISSYEQYF.

In DNA, the CDR3 is TGTGCCAGCAGCGTATCGGCGGTTACAGATACGCAGTATTTT. This translates into CASSVSAVTDTQYF. J is TRBJ2-3 and V is TRBV9; no clear D gene. V lost 1 base to trimming and J lost 3 bases, with 9 bases between them. The CDR3 is 14 amino acids. Per the germline V gene, CDR1 is SGDLS and CDR2 is YYNGEE.

This chain connects TRBV11-2 to TRBJ2-7, with 9 bases identical to TRBD1. The germline V gene encodes CDR1 SGHAT and CDR2 FQNNGV. Losses at the gene ends were 5 bases for V and 0 bases for J; bases not matched to a gene: 11. This CDR3 has 17 amino acids. The CDR3 reads CASSKTLGQGASYEQYF. The CDR3 DNA follows: TGTGCCAGCAGCAAGACTCTGGGACAGGGAGCCTCCTACGAGCAGTACTTC.

In this sample, this clone turned up once. This CDR3 reads CASSPGGLNTIYF. CDR3 bases: TGTGCCAGCAGCCCAGGGGGATTAAACACCATATATTTT. The chain combines TRBV7-4 with TRBJ1-3; 7 bases are a match to TRBD1. V was pared by 5 bases and J by 6 bases, with 4 bases of the junction left unmatched. Per the germline V gene, CDR1 is SGHVT and CDR2 is SQSDAQ. CDR3 length: 13 residues.

The chain is built from TRBV4-1 and TRBJ2-1; 9 positions match TRBD2. CDR1 and CDR2 from the germline V gene are MGHRA and YSYEKL. Trimming at V came to 2 bases and at J to 8 bases, leaving 13 bases not matched to a gene. The CDR3 sequence is 17 residues long. The CDR3 protein is CASSQQVSGSLQHEQFF. DNA for the CDR3: TGCGCCAGCAGCCAACAGGTTAGCGGGAGCCTTCAACATGAGCAGTTCTTC.

The sample holds a few counts of this clone. The gene calls are TRBV4-3 and TRBJ2-7; TRBD1 agrees at 9 bases. CDR3 length: 15 amino acids. The trim removed 1 base at V and 5 bases at J, leaving 6 bases unmatched. Germline CDR1 LGHNA, CDR2 YSLEER. Here the CDR3 reads CASSQGGTGRHEQYF. The CDR3 DNA is TGCGCCAGCAGCCAAGGCGGGACAGGGCGCCACGAGCAGTACTTC.

The rearrangement links TRBV9 to TRBJ2-7, with no clear D. V was cut by 1 base and J by 3 bases, with 14 bases left in between. CDR1 and CDR2 from the germline V gene are SGDLS and YYNGEE. This CDR3 is 15 amino acids long. The CDR3 spells CASSVSASTSYEQYF. The CDR3 nucleotides read TGTGCCAGCAGCGTAAGCGCTAGTACAAGCTACGAGCAGTACTTC.

This rearrangement joins TRBV5-4 to TRBJ2-1; 14 bases are shared with TRBD2. There are 15 residues in the CDR3. Germline trimming cut 3 bases from V and 9 bases from J; bases unmatched to any gene: 5. The V gene's germline CDR1 is SGHNT and CDR2 YYREEE (reference sequence). CDR3 DNA: TGTGCCAGCAGCTCGGGACTAGCGGGAGTTAGTGAGCAGTTCTTC. Translated: CASSSGLAGVSEQFF.

The V call is TRBV5-4, the J call TRBJ2-7, with 11 bases aligning to TRBD2. The trim removed 3 bases at V and 2 bases at J, leaving 7 bases unmatched. CDR1 is SGHNT, CDR2 YYREEE, per germline (reference sequence). This CDR3 is 16 amino acids long. The CDR3 protein is CASSSGTSGPTYEQYF. CDR3 coding DNA: TGTGCCAGCAGCTCCGGGACTAGCGGTCCGACCTACGAGCAGTACTTC. The full variable domain, with the rest looked up from reference TRBV5-4 and TRBJ2-7, is ETGVTQSPTHLIKTRGQQVTLRCSSQSGHNTVSWYQQALGQGPQFIFQYYREEENGRGNFPPRFSGLQFPNYSSELNVNALELDDSALYLCASSSGTSGPTYEQYFGPGTRLTVT.